The clone carrying this T cell receptor beta chain was picked up a small number of times. TCRdb re-called the 5' RACE reads through MiXCR, storing one row per CDR3 protein. The table has 190,000 or so distinct CDR3 sequences, roughly 23% seen once; the top ten hold 23%. These data come from a study of T-cell memory formation after mild COVID-19. This CDR3 contains 13 residues. Germline V gives CDR1 SGHNT, CDR2 YENEEA. V was clipped by 2 bases and J by 13 bases, with 18 bases between them. The sequenced material came from PBMCs or a T cell subset sorted from them (not recorded which). The sequence was obtained from an adult woman who had mild COVID-19 (a few samples of this study predate the infection). Cell type and time point are not known. The V gene is TRBV11-3, the J gene TRBJ2-7; possibly TRBD1 or TRBD2 for D (5 bases each). CDR3 sequence (DNA): TGTGCCAGCAGCTTACGTGGGGACCCGATTTTATACTTC. Translating it yields CASSLRGDPILYF.